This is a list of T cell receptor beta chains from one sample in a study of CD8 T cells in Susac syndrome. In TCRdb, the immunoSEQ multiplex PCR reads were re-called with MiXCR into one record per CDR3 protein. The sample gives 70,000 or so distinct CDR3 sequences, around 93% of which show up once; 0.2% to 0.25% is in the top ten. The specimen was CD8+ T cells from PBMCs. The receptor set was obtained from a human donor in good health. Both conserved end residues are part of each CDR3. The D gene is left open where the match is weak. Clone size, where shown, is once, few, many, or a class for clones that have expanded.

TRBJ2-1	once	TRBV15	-	TGTGCCACCAGCAGAGACCCGATGGAAAATGAGCAGTTCTTC	CATSRDPMENEQFF
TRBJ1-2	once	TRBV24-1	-	TGTGCCACCGAAGAGTCTACGGGAACCCACCATGGCTACACCTTC	CATEESTGTHHGYTF
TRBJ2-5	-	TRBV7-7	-	TGTGCTAGCAGCTTAAGCTCCCGGCCACAAGAGACCCAGTACTTC	CASSLSSRPQETQYF
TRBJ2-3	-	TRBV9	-	TGTGCCAGCAGCCCGTCGAAGAGACTTAGCACAGATACGCAGTATTTT	CASSPSKRLSTDTQYF
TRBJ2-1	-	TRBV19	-	TGTGCCAGTAGTCCAGCCTTGAGCTCCTACAATGAGCAGTTCTTC	CASSPALSSYNEQFF
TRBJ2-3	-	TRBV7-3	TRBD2	TGTGCCAGCAGCCCCGCCGGAGTCGCGGGGGGCTTTGGAGATACGCAGTATTTT	CASSPAGVAGGFGDTQYF
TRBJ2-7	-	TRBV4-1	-	TGCGCCAGCAGCCAAGTTACTACCTACGAGCAGTACTTC	CASSQVTTYEQYF
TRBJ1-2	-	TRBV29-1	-	TGCAGCGTTGAAGGCCCCACAAACTATGGCTACACCTTC	CSVEGPTNYGYTF
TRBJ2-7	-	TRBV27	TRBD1	TGTGCCAGCAGTCCCCCGGGACAGGGTTCCTACGAGCAGTACTTC	CASSPPGQGSYEQYF
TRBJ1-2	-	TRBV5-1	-	TGCGCCAGCAGTTTAACCCGAGTTCGAAACCCACTGGGCTACACCTTC	CASSLTRVRNPLGYTF
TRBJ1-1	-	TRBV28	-	TGTGCCAGCCTACTAGGGGGACTGGGAACTGAAGCTTTCTTT	CASLLGGLGTEAFF
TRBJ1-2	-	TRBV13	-	TGTGCCTCCGCGTTAGGGTCGACGGTATATAACTATGGCTACACCTTC	CASALGSTVYNYGYTF
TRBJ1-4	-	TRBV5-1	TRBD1	TGCGCCAGCAGCTTGGGGGACAGGGAGATCGAAAAACTGTTTTTT	CASSLGDREIEKLFF
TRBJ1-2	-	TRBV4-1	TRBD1	TGCGCCAGCAGCCACGGACAGGGGGTCTATGGCTACACCTTC	CASSHGQGVYGYTF
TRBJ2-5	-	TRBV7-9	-	TGTGCCAGCAGCTACTTGGACGGGGGAGAAGAGACCCAGTACTTC	CASSYLDGGEETQYF
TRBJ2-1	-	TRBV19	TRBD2	TGTGCCGTGGAACTAGCGAGGGATGAGCAGTTCTTC	CAVELARDEQFF
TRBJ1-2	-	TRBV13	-	TGTGCCAGCGGGCGTGGCTACACCTTC	CASGRGYTF
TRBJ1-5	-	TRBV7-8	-	TGTGCCAGCAGCTTCTTCGGCCAGCCCCAGCATTTT	CASSFFGQPQHF
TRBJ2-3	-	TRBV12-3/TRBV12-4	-	TGTGCCAGCAGCGAACAGGCAACAGATACGCAGTATTTT	CASSEQATDTQYF
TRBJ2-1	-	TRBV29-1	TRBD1	TGCAGCGTTGATGGGGTAGTAGGGGGCAGCAATGAGCAGTTCTTC	CSVDGVVGGSNEQFF
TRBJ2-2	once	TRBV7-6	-	TGTGCCAGCAGCCCCCCGGCCAGGGTAAACACCGGGGAGCTGTTTTTT	CASSPPARVNTGELFF
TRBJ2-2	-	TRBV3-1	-	TGTGCCAGCAGCCAAGGGTTCGCAGGGGTGACCGGGGAGCTGTTTTTT	CASSQGFAGVTGELFF
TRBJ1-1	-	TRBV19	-	TGTGCCAGTAGGGGGTCAGGGGCCAGTGAAGCTTTCTTT	CASRGSGASEAFF
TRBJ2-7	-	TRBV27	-	TGTGCCAGCAGGGGCGCCCCAGAGATTGACGAGCAGTACTTC	CASRGAPEIDEQYF
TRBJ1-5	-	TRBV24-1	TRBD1	TGTGCCACCAGTGATCGGACAGGGGGTTATAGCAATCAGCCCCAGCATTTT	CATSDRTGGYSNQPQHF
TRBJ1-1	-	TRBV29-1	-	TGCAGCGGCCGCGGGGTCTCCCCGGGGAACACTGAAGCTTTCTTT	CSGRGVSPGNTEAFF
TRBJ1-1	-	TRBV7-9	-	TGTGCCAGCAGTTACAAGAACACTGAAGCTTTCTTT	CASSYKNTEAFF
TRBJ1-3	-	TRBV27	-	TGTGCCAGCAGTCAGTCGCCGAGCTCTGGAAACACCATATATTTT	CASSQSPSSGNTIYF
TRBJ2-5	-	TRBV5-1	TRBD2	TGCGCCAGCAGCTCCGGGGGGGCCATCCAAGAGACCCAGTACTTC	CASSSGGAIQETQYF
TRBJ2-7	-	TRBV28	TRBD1	TGTGCCAGCAGTTTCAGTTTGGGAGAAACACAGGGGCCCGTGTTTGTCTACGAGCAGTACTTC	CASSFSLGETQGPVFVYEQYF
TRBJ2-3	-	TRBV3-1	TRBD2	TGTGCCAGCAGCCAAGGATTAGTACTAGCGGGGGCAGATACGCAGTATTTT	CASSQGLVLAGADTQYF
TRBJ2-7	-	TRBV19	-	TGTGCCAGTAGTACCACCTACGAGCAGTACTTC	CASSTTYEQYF
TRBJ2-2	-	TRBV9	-	TGTGCCAGCAGCCCACGTGAGACCCCGAACACCGGGGAGCTGTTTTTT	CASSPRETPNTGELFF
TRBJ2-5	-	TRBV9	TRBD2	TGTGCCAGCAGCTATCCGGGAGGTGAAGAGACCCAGTACTTC	CASSYPGGEETQYF